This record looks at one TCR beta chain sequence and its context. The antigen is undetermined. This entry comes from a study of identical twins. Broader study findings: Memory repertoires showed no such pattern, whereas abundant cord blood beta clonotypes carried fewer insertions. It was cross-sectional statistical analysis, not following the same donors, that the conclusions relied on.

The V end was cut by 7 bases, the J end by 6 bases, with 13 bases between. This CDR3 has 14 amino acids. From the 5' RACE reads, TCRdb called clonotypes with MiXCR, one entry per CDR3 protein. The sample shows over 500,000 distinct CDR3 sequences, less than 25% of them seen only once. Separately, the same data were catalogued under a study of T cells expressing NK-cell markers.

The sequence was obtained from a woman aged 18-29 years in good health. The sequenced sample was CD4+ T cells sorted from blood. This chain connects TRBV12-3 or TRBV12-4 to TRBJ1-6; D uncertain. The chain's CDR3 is CASTPGRINSPLHF. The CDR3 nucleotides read TGTGCCAGCACCCCAGGACGGATTAATTCACCCCTCCACTTT.